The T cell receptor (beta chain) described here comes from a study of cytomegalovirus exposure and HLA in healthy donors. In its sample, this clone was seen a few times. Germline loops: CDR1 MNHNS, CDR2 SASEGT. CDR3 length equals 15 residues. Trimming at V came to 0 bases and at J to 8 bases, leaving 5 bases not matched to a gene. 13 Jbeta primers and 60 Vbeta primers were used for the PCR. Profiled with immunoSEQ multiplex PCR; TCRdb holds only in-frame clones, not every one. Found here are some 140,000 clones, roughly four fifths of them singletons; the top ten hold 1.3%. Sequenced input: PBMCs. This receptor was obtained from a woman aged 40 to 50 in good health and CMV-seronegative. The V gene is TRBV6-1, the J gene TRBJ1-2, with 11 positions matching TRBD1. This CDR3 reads CASSEAGQGVSGYTF. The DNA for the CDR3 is TGTGCCAGCAGTGAAGCGGGACAGGGGGTGTCCGGCTACACCTTC.